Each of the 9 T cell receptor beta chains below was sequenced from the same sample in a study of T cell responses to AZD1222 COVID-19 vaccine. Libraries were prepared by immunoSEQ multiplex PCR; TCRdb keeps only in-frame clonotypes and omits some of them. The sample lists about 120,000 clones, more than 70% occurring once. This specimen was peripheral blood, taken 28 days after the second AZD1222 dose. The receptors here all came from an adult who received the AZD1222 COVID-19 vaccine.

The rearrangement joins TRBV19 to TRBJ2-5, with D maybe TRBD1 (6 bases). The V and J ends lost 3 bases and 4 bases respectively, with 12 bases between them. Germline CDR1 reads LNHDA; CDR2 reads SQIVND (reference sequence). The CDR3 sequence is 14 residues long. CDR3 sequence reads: CASSIWGQGETQYF. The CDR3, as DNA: TGTGCCAGTAGTATTTGGGGGCAGGGAGAGACCCAGTACTTC.

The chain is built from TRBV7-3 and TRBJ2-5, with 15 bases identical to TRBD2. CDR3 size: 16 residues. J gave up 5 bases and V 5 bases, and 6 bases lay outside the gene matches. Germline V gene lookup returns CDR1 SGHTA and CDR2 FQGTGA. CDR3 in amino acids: CASSVGLAGGMETQYF. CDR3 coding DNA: TGTGCCAGCAGCGTGGGACTAGCGGGAGGAATGGAGACCCAGTACTTC.

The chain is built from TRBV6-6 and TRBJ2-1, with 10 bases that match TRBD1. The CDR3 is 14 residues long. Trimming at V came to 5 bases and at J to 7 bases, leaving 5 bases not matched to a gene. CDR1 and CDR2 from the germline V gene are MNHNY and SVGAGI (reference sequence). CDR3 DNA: TGTGCCAGCAGTCCCCGGGACAGGGGAAATGAGCAGTTCTTC. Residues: CASSPRDRGNEQFF.

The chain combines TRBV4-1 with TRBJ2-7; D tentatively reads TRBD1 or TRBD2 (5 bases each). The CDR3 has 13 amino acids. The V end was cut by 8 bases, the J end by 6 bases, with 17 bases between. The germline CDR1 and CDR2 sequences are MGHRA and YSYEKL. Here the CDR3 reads CASDKGDGGEQYF. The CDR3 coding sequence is TGCGCCAGCGACAAGGGAGATGGGGGCGAGCAGTACTTC.

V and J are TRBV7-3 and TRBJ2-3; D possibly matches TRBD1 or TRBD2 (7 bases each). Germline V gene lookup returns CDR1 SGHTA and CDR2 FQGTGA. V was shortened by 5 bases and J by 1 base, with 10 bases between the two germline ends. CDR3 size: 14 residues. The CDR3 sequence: CASSPGGGTDTQYF. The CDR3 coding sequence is TGTGCCAGCAGCCCAGGGGGGGGCACAGATACGCAGTATTTT. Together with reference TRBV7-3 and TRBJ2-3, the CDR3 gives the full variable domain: GAGVSQTPSNKVTEKGKYVELRCDPISGHTALYWYRQSLGQGPEFLIYFQGTGAADDSGLPNDRFFAVRPEGSVSTLKIQRTERGDSAVYLCASSPGGGTDTQYFGPGTRLTVL.

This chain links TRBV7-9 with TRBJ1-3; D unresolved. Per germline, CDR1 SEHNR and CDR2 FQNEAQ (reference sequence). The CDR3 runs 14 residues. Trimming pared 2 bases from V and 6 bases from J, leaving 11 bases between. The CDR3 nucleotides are TGTGCCAGCAGCTTAAGGCAGACCATAAACACCATATATTTT. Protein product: CASSLRQTINTIYF.

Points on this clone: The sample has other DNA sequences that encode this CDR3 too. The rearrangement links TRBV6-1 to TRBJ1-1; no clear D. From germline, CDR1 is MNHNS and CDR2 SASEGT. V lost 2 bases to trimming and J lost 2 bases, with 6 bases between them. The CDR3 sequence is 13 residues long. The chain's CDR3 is CASSERENTEAFF. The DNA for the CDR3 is TGTGCCAGCAGTGAAAGGGAAAACACTGAAGCTTTCTTT.

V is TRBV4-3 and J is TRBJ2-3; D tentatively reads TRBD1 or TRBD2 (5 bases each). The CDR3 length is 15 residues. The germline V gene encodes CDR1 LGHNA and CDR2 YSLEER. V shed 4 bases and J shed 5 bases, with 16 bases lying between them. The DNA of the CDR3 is TGCGCCAGCAGCCTGGGGACCCTAAGAGGAGATACGCAGTATTTT. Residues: CASSLGTLRGDTQYF.

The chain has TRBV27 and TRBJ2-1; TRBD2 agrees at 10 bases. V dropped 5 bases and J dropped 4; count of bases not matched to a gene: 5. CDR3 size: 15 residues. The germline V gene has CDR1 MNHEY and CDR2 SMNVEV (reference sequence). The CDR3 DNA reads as TGTGCCAGCAGTACAGCGGGAGGGCCTTACAATGAGCAGTTCTTC. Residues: CASSTAGGPYNEQFF.